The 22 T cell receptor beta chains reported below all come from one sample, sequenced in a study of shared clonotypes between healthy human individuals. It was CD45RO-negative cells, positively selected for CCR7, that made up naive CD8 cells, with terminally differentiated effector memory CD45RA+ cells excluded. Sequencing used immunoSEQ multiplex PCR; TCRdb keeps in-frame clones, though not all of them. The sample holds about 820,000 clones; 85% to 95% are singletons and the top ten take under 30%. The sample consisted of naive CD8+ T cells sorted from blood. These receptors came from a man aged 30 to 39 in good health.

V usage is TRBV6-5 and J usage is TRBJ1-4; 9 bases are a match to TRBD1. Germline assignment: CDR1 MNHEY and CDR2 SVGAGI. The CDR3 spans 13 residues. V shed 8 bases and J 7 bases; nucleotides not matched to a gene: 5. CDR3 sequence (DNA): TGTGCCAGCGCCGGGACAGGGACTGAAAAACTGTTTTTT. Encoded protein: CASAGTGTEKLFF.

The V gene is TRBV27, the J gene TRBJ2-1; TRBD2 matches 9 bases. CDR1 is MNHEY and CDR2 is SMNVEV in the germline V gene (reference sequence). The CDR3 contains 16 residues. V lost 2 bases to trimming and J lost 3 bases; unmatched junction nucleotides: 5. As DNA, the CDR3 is TGTGCCAGCAGTTTAGAACTAGCGGGCCTCTACAATGAGCAGTTCTTC. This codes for CASSLELAGLYNEQFF.

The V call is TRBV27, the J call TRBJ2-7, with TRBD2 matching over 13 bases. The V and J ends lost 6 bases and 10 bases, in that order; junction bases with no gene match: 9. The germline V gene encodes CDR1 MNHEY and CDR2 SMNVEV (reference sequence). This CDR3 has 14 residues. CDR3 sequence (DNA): TGTGCCAGCAGACAGGCCGGGACTAGCGGGGCCCAGTACTTC. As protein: CASRQAGTSGAQYF.

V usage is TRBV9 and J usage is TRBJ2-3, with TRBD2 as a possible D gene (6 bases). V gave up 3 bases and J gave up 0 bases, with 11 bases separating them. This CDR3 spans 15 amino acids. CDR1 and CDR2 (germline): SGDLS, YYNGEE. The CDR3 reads CASSAEGSSTDTQYF. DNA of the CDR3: TGTGCCAGCAGCGCGGAGGGTTCTAGCACAGATACGCAGTATTTT.

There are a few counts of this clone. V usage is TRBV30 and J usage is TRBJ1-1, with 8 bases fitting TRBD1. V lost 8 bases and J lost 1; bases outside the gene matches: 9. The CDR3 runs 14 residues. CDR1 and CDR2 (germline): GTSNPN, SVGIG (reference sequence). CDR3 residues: CAGCHGQGNTEAFF. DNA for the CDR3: TGTGCCGGATGCCATGGACAGGGGAACACTGAAGCTTTCTTT.

CDR3: CASSQTAGHNYEQYF. For the CDR3, the DNA is TGTGCCAGCAGTCAAACGGCAGGGCACAACTACGAGCAGTACTTC. The genes are TRBV7-8 and TRBJ2-7; D may be TRBD1 (5 bases). There are 15 residues in the CDR3. Trimming shortened V by 6 bases and J by 3 bases, and 18 bases separated the two germline ends. Germline values: CDR1 SGHVS, CDR2 FQNEAQ.

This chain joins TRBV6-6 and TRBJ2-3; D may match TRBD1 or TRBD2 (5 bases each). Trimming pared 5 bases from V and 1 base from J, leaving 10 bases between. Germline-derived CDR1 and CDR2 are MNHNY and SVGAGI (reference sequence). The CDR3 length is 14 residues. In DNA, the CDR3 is TGTGCCAGCAGTCCCATGGGGGGCACAGATACGCAGTATTTT. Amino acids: CASSPMGGTDTQYF.

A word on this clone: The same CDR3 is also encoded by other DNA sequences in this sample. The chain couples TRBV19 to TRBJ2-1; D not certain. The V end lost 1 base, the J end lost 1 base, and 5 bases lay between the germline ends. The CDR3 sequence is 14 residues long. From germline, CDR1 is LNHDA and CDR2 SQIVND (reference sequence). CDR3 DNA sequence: TGTGCCAGTAGTATAGGGAATTCCTACAATGAGCAGTTCTTC. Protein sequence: CASSIGNSYNEQFF.

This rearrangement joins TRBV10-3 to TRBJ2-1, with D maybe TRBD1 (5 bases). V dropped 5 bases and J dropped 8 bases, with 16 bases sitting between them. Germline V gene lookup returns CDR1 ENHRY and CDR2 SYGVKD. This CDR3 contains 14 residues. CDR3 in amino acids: CAISQDTLLDEQFF. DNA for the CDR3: TGTGCCATCAGTCAGGACACTCTGTTGGATGAGCAGTTCTTC.

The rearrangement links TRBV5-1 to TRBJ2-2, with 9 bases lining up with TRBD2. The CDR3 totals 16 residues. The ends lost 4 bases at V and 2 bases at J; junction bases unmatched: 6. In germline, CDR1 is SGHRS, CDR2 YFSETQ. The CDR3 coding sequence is TGCGCCAGCAGCCAAAGACTAGCGGTTAACACCGGGGAGCTGTTTTTT. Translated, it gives CASSQRLAVNTGELFF.

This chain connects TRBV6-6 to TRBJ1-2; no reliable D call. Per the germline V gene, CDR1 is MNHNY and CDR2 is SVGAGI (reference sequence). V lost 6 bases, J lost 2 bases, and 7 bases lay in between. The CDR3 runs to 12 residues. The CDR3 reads CASRDGNYGYTF. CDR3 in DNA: TGTGCCAGCAGGGACGGGAACTATGGCTACACCTTC.

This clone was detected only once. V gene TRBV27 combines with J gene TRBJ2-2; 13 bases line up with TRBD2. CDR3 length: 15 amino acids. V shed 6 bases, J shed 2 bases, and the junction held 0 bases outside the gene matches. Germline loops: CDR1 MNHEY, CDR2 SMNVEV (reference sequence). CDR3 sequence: CASRGLAGNTGELFF. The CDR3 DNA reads TGTGCCAGCAGGGGACTAGCGGGAAACACCGGGGAGCTGTTTTTT.

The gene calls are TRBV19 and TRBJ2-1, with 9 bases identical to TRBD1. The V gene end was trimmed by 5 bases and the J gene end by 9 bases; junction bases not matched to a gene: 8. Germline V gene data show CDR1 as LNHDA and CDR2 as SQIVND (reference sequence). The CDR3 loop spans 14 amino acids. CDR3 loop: CASSSLDRGVEQFF. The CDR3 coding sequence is TGTGCCAGTAGTTCCTTGGACAGGGGCGTTGAGCAGTTCTTC.

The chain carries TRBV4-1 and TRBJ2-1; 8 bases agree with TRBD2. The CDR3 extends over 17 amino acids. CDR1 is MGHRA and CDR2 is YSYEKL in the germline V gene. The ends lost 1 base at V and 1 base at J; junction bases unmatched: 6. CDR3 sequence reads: CASSQVPLADSYNEQFF. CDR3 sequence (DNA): TGCGCCAGCAGCCAAGTCCCACTAGCGGATTCCTACAATGAGCAGTTCTTC.

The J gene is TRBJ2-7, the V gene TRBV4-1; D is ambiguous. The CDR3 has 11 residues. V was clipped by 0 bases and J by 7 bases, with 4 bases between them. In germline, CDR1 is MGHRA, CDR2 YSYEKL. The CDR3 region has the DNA TGCGCCAGCAGCCAAGATAGAGAGCAGTACTTC. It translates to CASSQDREQYF.

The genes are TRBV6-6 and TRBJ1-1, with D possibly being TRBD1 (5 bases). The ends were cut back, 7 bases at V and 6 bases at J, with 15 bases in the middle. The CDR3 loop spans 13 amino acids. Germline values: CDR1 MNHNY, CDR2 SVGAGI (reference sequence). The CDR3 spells CASTPRVMAEAFF. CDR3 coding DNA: TGTGCCAGCACCCCCAGGGTTATGGCTGAAGCTTTCTTT.

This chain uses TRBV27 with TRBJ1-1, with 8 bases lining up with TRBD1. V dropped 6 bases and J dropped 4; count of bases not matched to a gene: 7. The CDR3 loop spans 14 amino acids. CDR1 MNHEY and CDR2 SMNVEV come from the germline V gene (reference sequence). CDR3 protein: CASRNGQGGTEAFF. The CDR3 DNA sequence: TGTGCCAGCAGAAACGGACAGGGCGGCACTGAAGCTTTCTTT.

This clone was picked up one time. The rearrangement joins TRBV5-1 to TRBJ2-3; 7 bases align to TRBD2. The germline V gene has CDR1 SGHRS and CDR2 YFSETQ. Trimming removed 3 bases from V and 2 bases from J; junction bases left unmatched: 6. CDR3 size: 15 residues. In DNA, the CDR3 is TGCGCCAGCAGCTCCCGGGACTATTCCACAGATACGCAGTATTTT. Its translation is CASSSRDYSTDTQYF.

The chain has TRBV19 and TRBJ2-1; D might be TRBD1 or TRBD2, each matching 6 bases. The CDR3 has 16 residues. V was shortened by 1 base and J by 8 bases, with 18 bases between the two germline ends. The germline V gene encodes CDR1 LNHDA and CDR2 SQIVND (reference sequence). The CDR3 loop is CASSIGFGGTSHEQFF. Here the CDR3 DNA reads TGTGCCAGTAGTATAGGCTTTGGCGGGACATCTCATGAGCAGTTCTTC. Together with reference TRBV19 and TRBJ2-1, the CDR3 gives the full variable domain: DGGITQSPKYLFRKEGQNVTLSCEQNLNHDAMYWYRQDPGQGLRLIYYSQIVNDFQKGDIAEGYSVSREKKESFPLTVTSAQKNPTAFYLCASSIGFGGTSHEQFFGPGTRLTVL.

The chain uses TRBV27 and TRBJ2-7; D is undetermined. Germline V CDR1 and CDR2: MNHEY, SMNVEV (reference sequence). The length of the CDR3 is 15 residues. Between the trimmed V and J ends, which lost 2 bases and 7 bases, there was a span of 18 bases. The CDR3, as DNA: TGTGCCAGCAGTTTAGTTAGGGCCGGAGCTTCGGAGCAGTACTTC. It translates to CASSLVRAGASEQYF.

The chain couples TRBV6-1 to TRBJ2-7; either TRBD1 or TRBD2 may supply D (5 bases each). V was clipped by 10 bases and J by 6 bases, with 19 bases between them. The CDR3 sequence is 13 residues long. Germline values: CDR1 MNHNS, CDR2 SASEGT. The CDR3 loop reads CATFPEGYSEQYF. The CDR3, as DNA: TGTGCCACCTTCCCTGAGGGGTATAGCGAGCAGTACTTC.

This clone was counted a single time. In nucleotides, the CDR3 is TGTGCCAGCAGCCCAACAGGGATACGGGAAAAACTGTTTTTT. This sequence encodes CASSPTGIREKLFF. The chain employs TRBV6-5 and TRBJ1-4; TRBD1 is a possible D gene (6 bases). The CDR3 is made up of 14 amino acids. CDR1 and CDR2 from the germline V gene are MNHEY and SVGAGI. V lost 6 bases to trimming and J lost 8 bases, with 16 bases between them.